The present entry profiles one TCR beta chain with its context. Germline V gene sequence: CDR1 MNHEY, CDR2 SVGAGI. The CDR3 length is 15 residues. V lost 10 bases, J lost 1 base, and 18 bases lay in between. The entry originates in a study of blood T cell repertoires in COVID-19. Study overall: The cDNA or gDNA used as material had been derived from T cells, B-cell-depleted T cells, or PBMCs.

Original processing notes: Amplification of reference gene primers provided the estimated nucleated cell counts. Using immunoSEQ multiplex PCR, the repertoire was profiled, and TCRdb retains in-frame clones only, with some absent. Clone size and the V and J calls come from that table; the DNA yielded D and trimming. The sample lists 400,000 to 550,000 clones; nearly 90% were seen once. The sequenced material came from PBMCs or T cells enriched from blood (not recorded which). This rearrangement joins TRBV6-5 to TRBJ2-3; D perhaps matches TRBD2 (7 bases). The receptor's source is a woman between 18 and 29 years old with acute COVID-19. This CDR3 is CATNPRGAGTDTQYF. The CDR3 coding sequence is TGTGCCACAAACCCCCGGGGGGCCGGCACAGATACGCAGTATTTT.